The clone carrying this T cell receptor beta chain occurred a few times. Its antigen is undetermined. The CDR3 is 15 residues long. Germline V gives CDR1 GTSNPN, CDR2 SVGIG (reference sequence). The V and J ends lost 0 bases and 0 bases respectively, with 6 bases between them. The data are from a study of CD8 T cells in ankylosing spondylitis. Study conclusions and caveats: In ankylosing spondylitis patients, matched synovial fluid reportedly showed significant enrichment of disease-linked clones.

TCRdb used MiXCR to reprocess the 5' RACE reads, holding one entry per CDR3 protein. Here the sample spans fewer than 200,000 distinct CDR3 sequences, 9.8% being singletons. The chain joins TRBV30 to TRBJ2-6; D not certain. Specimen: blood, either unsorted or a sorted T cell fraction (not recorded which). This sequence was found in a female donor with ankylosing spondylitis or in good health (not recorded which). The CDR3 bases are TGTGCCTGGAGTGTGGGCAGCTCTGGGGCCAACGTCCTGACTTTC. Protein product: CAWSVGSSGANVLTF.